This TCR beta chain comes out of a study of cytomegalovirus exposure and HLA in healthy donors. The PCR ran on 60 Vbeta and 13 Jbeta primers. Data came from immunoSEQ multiplex PCR; TCRdb stores just in-frame clones and leaves some out. The sample carries over 150,000 clones, 76% recorded once. Participants comprised healthy donors of bone marrow. The sequenced sample was PBMCs. The clonotype was recovered from a man in his sixties in good health and CMV-seronegative.

CDR3 sequence (DNA): TGTGCCAGCAGCTTAAGGGCCTTCGTAGCGGGGGCGTACAATGAGCAGTTCTTC. Translating gives CASSLRAFVAGAYNEQFF. This chain joins TRBV7-2 and TRBJ2-1, with TRBD2 identical over 9 bases. The CDR3 extends over 18 amino acids. Germline lookup yields CDR1 SGHTA and CDR2 FQGNSA. V gave up 2 bases and J gave up 4 bases; unmatched junction bases: 12.